Below, 23 T cell receptor beta chains from the same sample are listed, as sequenced in a study of CD8+ T cells in alopecia areata (dated by TCRdb to the late 2010s). Receptor libraries were prepared by the immunoSEQ multiplex PCR assay. RNA was extracted from all samples and reverse transcribed into cDNA as template for TCR sequencing. TCRdb holds this immuneACCESS table with in-frame rearrangements only. Some clones are missing; in checked studies, unresolved V genes explain under half, and the rest has no known cause. This sample is represented by some 170,000 clones; 63% of them were singletons. The ten largest clonotypes hold 1.5% to 2% of the sample. This sample's time point label indicates: baseline before oral tofacitinib. The sequenced sample was CD4+ T cells sorted from blood, obtained at week 0. The receptor set was obtained from a human donor with alopecia areata.

This clone was counted only a few times. The chain has TRBV5-1 and TRBJ2-5; TRBD2 aligns across 8 bases. The V segment lost 4 bases and the J segment 3 bases; nucleotides outside the gene matches: 5. CDR1 and CDR2 from the germline V gene are SGHRS and YFSETQ. The CDR3 has 14 amino acids. CDR3 coding DNA: TGCGCCAGCAGCCCGAATAGCGGGGAAGAGACCCAGTACTTC. Its translation is CASSPNSGEETQYF.

This clone showed up just a few times. The CDR3 spells CASYSKGCTDTQYF. The CDR3 DNA follows: TGCGCCAGCTATTCTAAGGGGTGCACAGATACGCAGTATTTT. This rearrangement joins TRBV4-1 to TRBJ2-3; possible D gene TRBD1, 5 bases. The CDR3 contains 14 residues. Trimming removed 8 bases at V and 1 base at J, with 13 bases between. Per germline, CDR1 MGHRA and CDR2 YSYEKL.

The chain combines TRBV4-3 with TRBJ1-2, with TRBD1 matching over 8 bases. With V trimmed by 0 bases and J by 8 bases, 11 bases remained unmatched. The germline CDR1 and CDR2 sequences are LGHNA and YSLEER. This CDR3 is 16 amino acids long. CDR3 sequence (DNA): TGCGCCAGCAGCCAAGATCCTACTCGGACAGGGAGAGGCTACACCTTC. This encodes CASSQDPTRTGRGYTF.

This clone turned up a few times. The J gene is TRBJ2-7, the V gene TRBV7-2; TRBD1 aligns across 8 bases. The CDR3 spans 15 residues. The germline V gene encodes CDR1 SGHTA and CDR2 FQGNSA. The V segment lost 5 bases and the J segment 2 bases; nucleotides outside the gene matches: 8. For the CDR3, the DNA is TGTGCCAGCAGCCAAACGACAGGGGAGGCCTACGAGCAGTACTTC. Amino acid sequence: CASSQTTGEAYEQYF.

The genes are TRBV11-3 and TRBJ2-1; 9 nucleotides line up with TRBD1. This CDR3 region has 18 residues. The V gene end was trimmed by 1 base and the J gene end by 6 bases; junction bases not matched to a gene: 13. The germline gives CDR1 SGHNT, CDR2 YENEEA. The CDR3 reads CASSLALLTGGRGNEQFF. The CDR3 DNA reads as TGTGCCAGCAGCTTAGCCCTCCTGACAGGGGGAAGGGGCAATGAGCAGTTCTTC.

The chain links TRBV10-3 to TRBJ1-2; no clear D gene. Trimming left V 2 bases short and J 7 bases short, with 8 bases between. Germline loops: CDR1 ENHRY, CDR2 SYGVKD. This CDR3 is 12 amino acids long. The CDR3 sequence is CAISEHRGGYTF. CDR3 DNA sequence: TGTGCCATCAGTGAGCACAGAGGTGGCTACACCTTC.

This clone was seen a few times. The V and J genes are TRBV29-1 and TRBJ1-2; the D gene is possibly TRBD1 (6 bases). Germline CDR1 and CDR2: SQVTM and ANQGSEA. The ends were cut back, 1 base at V and 8 bases at J, with 17 bases in the middle. This CDR3 spans 14 amino acids. CDR3 DNA sequence: TGCAGCGTTGAAGTAGGGGGGGCTCTGGGAGGCTACACCTTC. Protein sequence: CSVEVGGALGGYTF.

The chain recombines TRBV27 with TRBJ2-7, with TRBD1 as a possible D gene (5 bases). Germline values: CDR1 MNHEY, CDR2 SMNVEV (reference sequence). The CDR3 runs 15 residues. Deletions cut 0 bases from V and 7 bases from J, with 16 bases between. This chain's CDR3 is CASSLSTVLFGEQYF. The CDR3 DNA follows: TGTGCCAGCAGTTTATCGACAGTCCTCTTCGGTGAGCAGTACTTC.

V usage is TRBV5-5 and J usage is TRBJ1-6; 8 positions match TRBD1. The trim removed 4 bases at V and 9 bases at J, leaving 9 bases unmatched. Germline CDR1 reads SGHKS; CDR2 reads YYEKEE (reference sequence). The CDR3 is 15 amino acids. The CDR3 DNA reads TGTGCCAGCAGCGCCCGACAGGGGACAAGTTCACCCCTCCACTTT. Protein product: CASSARQGTSSPLHF.

The chain is built from TRBV27 and TRBJ2-1; D gene unclear. The CDR3 runs to 15 residues. CDR1 and CDR2 (germline): MNHEY, SMNVEV (reference sequence). The V gene lost 6 bases and the J gene lost 0 bases, with 12 bases spanning the gap. In DNA form, the CDR3 reads TGTGCCAGCAGAGGCGCTTCTAGCTCCTACAATGAGCAGTTCTTC. Its translation: CASRGASSSYNEQFF.

Many counts were recorded for this clone. The chain uses TRBV2 and TRBJ1-2; D might be TRBD1 (5 bases). CDR1 and CDR2 (germline): SNHLY, FYNNEI. Trimming removed 2 bases from V and 8 bases from J, with 18 bases in between. This CDR3 contains 15 residues. CDR3 residues: CASSEYLAARVGYTF. The CDR3 DNA reads TGTGCCAGCAGTGAATACTTGGCAGCCAGGGTCGGCTACACCTTC.

This clone has a single count. The rearrangement uses TRBV14 and TRBJ2-3; D perhaps matches TRBD1 (6 bases). V lost 3 bases to trimming and J lost 2 bases, with 12 bases between them. The CDR3 spans 15 residues. Germline CDR1 reads SGHDN; CDR2 reads FVKESK. The CDR3: CASSHRDTYTDTQYF. The CDR3 coding sequence is TGTGCCAGCAGCCACCGGGACACTTACACAGATACGCAGTATTTT.

This chain uses TRBV6-5 with TRBJ1-2, with D maybe TRBD1 (5 bases). From germline, CDR1 is MNHEY and CDR2 SVGAGI. CDR3 length: 13 residues. V was shortened by 5 bases and J by 3 bases, with 10 bases between the two germline ends. DNA for the CDR3: TGTGCCAGCAGTACTACAGGTTACTATGGCTACACCTTC. Encoded protein: CASSTTGYYGYTF.

The gene calls are TRBV30 and TRBJ1-4; 7 bases are a match to TRBD1. V shed 3 bases and J 5 bases; nucleotides not matched to a gene: 6. CDR1 is GTSNPN, CDR2 SVGIG, per germline (reference sequence). This CDR3 has 14 amino acids. This CDR3 is CAWRRQGANEKLFF. DNA for the CDR3: TGTGCCTGGAGAAGACAGGGAGCAAATGAAAAACTGTTTTTT.

The chain carries TRBV30 and TRBJ2-2; D may match TRBD1 or TRBD2 (5 bases each). This CDR3 has 13 residues. The V gene lost 4 bases and the J gene lost 8 bases, with 14 bases spanning the gap. Germline V gene lookup returns CDR1 GTSNPN and CDR2 SVGIG (reference sequence). The CDR3 nucleotides are TGTGCCTGGATGATCGGGGCGGCGGGGGAGCTGTTTTTT. It encodes CAWMIGAAGELFF.

The rearrangement links TRBV11-2 to TRBJ2-7, with 10 bases that match TRBD1. The CDR3 has 17 residues. V was pared by 2 bases and J by 5 bases, with 12 bases of the junction left unmatched. Germline-derived CDR1 and CDR2 are SGHAT and FQNNGV. The CDR3 DNA sequence: TGTGCCAGCAGCTTAAGGAGCCCGGGACAGGGGATCCACGAGCAGTACTTC. It specifies CASSLRSPGQGIHEQYF.

V and J are TRBV29-1 and TRBJ1-2; TRBD1 might be the D (5 bases). The CDR3 length is 14 residues. Trimming took 1 base from V and 6 from J, leaving 15 bases between them. CDR1 and CDR2 from the germline V gene are SQVTM and ANQGSEA. CDR3 DNA sequence: TGCAGCGTTGAAGCTCCCCAGGGTGGGGATGGCTACACCTTC. Protein: CSVEAPQGGDGYTF.

The chain combines TRBV18 with TRBJ2-7; 8 nucleotides align to TRBD1. The ends lost 3 bases at V and 2 bases at J; junction bases unmatched: 6. Germline V lookup: CDR1 KGHSH, CDR2 LQKENI. This CDR3 spans 15 amino acids. CDR3 sequence: CASSPLPGQAYEQYF. CDR3 DNA sequence: TGTGCCAGCTCACCCCTACCGGGACAGGCCTACGAGCAGTACTTC. The full variable domain, its missing parts supplied by reference TRBV18 and TRBJ2-7, is NAGVMQNPRHLVRRRGQEARLRCSPMKGHSHVYWYRQLPEEGLKFMVYLQKENIIDESGMPKERFSAEFPKEGPSILRIQQVVRGDSAAYFCASSPLPGQAYEQYFGPGTRLTVT.

The chain links TRBV29-1 to TRBJ1-2; TRBD1 might be the D (5 bases). The ends were cut back, 0 bases at V and 6 bases at J, with 11 bases in the middle. CDR1 and CDR2 from the germline V gene are SQVTM and ANQGSEA. The CDR3 consists of 13 residues. DNA for the CDR3: TGCAGCGTTGAAGATCGTAGGGGAAATGGCTACACCTTC. Protein product: CSVEDRRGNGYTF.

This clone was detected once. This sequence joins TRBV27 and TRBJ1-1; a weak D match, TRBD1 (6 bases). Looked up from germline, CDR1 is MNHEY and CDR2 is SMNVEV (reference sequence). The CDR3 has 15 amino acids. V was pared by 9 bases and J by 4 bases, with 21 bases between. CDR3 nucleotides: TGTGCCAGTCTCAGGATGGGGGCGGTAGGCACTGAAGCTTTCTTT. Protein sequence: CASLRMGAVGTEAFF.

This clone was observed a few times. The genes are TRBV7-8 and TRBJ1-6; tentative D call: TRBD1 (6 bases). This CDR3 has 19 amino acids. V dropped 7 bases and J dropped 4 bases, with 26 bases sitting between them. The V gene's germline CDR1 is SGHVS and CDR2 FQNEAQ. The DNA of the CDR3 is TGTGCCAGCACCCCCCTAGGGATCACGGGGGGCAGATATAATTCACCCCTCCACTTT. This encodes CASTPLGITGGRYNSPLHF.

V is TRBV29-1 and J is TRBJ2-7; D perhaps matches TRBD2 (6 bases). Germline lookup yields CDR1 SQVTM and CDR2 ANQGSEA. Trimming took off 7 bases at V and 5 bases at J, with 18 bases between the two ends. CDR3 length equals 13 residues. The chain's CDR3 is CSGTTGLSHEQYF. The CDR3 nucleotides are TGCAGCGGGACTACGGGACTCAGCCACGAGCAGTACTTC.

This clone was seen a few times. The rearrangement links TRBV29-1 to TRBJ2-3, with D possibly being TRBD1 (7 bases). The CDR3 has 14 amino acids. Germline V lookup: CDR1 SQVTM, CDR2 ANQGSEA. V lost 7 bases to trimming and J lost 0 bases, with 14 bases between them. CDR3 sequence: CSAQTGTSTDTQYF. The CDR3 region has the DNA TGCAGCGCCCAGACAGGGACTAGCACAGATACGCAGTATTTT.